This TCR beta chain was sequenced in a study of memory CD4+ T cells and cytomegalovirus serostatus. Across the study: This sample comes from healthy Belgian adults, fewer than ten CMV seropositive, 20 to 25 seronegative.

The sort gate was single viable CD3+CD4+CD8-CD45RO+ cells for memory CD4+ T cells. Trimming stripped 8 bases from V and 0 bases from J, with 12 bases between. CDR1 is SGHRS, CDR2 YFSETQ, per germline. The CDR3 is made up of 14 amino acids. Clones were sequenced by immunoSEQ multiplex PCR, and TCRdb holds only the in-frame ones, with some missing. The table includes 85,000 to 100,000 clones, under 90% detected once. Whole-study results and caveats: A US-trained random forest predicted CMV serostatus with median AUC around 0.9. The CMV-associated TCR signature appears largely within the CD4+ memory repertoire. CD4+ memory repertoires contained about two fifths of the 164 reported CMV TCRbeta sequences.

A remark on this clone: Its antigen remains unknown.

This chain links TRBV5-1 with TRBJ1-5; D gene unclear. The sequencing sample was made of memory CD4+ T cells from blood. The clonotype was recovered from an adult in good health and CMV-seropositive. The CDR3: CASSLSGSNQPQHF. The CDR3 region has the DNA TGCGCCAGTTCCCTTTCGGGTAGCAATCAGCCCCAGCATTTT.